The present T cell receptor beta chain was sequenced within a study of blood T cell repertoires in COVID-19. Study-level information: The United States, Italy and Spain were the sources of the acute and convalescent COVID-19 samples. In each case, the material was cDNA or gDNA derived from T cells, B-cell-depleted T cells, or PBMCs.

TCRdb's table, derived via immunoSEQ multiplex PCR, lists solely in-frame clones and lacks some. This sample yields some 41,000 clones, of which about nine tenths are seen a single time; roughly a tenth belongs to the top ten. Germline CDR1 and CDR2: SGHTA and FQGNSA. CDR3 size: 12 residues. V was trimmed by 1 base and J by 2 bases, leaving 3 bases between them. The sequence came from a woman aged 80 or older with active COVID-19. The gene calls are TRBV7-2 and TRBJ2-7; D is unresolved. The sequencing sample was made of peripheral blood. Here the CDR3 reads CASSLDTYEQYF. CDR3 sequence (DNA): TGTGCCAGCAGCTTAGATACCTACGAGCAGTACTTC.